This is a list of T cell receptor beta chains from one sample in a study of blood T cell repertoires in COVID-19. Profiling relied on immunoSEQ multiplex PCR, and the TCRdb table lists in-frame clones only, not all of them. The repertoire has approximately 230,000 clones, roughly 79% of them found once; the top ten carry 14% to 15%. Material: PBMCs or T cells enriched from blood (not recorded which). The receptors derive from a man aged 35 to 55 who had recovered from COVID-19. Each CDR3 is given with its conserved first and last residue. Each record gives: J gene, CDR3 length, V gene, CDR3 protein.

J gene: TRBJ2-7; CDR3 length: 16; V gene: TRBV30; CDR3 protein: CAWRARTSGSSYEQYF
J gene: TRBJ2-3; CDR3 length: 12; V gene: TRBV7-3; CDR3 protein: CASSSSRDTQYF
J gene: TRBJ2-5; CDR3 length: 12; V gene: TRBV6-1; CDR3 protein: CASSDFGETQYF
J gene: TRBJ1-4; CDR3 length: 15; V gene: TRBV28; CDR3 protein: CASRPTGAANEKLFF
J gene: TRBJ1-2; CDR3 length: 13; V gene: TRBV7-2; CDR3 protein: CASSLGHPYGYTF
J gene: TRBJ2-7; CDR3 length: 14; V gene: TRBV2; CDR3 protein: CASSALAGNIKQYF
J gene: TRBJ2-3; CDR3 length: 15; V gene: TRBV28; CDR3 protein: CASSLFGGGGDTQYF
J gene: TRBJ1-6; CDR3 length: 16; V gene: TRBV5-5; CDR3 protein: CASSQRTASYNSPLHF
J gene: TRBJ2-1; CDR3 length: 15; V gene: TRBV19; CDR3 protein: CASSTPGSSYNEQFF
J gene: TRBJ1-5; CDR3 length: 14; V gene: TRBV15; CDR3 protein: CATSRDVSNQPQHF
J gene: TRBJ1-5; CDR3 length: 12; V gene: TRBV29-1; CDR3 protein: CSVQVANQPQHF
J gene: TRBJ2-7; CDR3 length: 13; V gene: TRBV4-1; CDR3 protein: CASSQVRDSEQYF
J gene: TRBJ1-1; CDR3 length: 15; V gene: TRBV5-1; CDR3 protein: CASSSTGIGYSEAFF
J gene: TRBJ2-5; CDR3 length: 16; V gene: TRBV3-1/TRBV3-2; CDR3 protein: CASSRGSGRDQETQYF
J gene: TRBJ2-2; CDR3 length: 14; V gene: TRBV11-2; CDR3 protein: CASSSYSQGGELFF
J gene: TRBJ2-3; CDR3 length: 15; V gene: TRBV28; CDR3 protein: CASSGGEAGKDTQYF
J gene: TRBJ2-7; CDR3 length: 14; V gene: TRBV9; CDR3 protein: CASSFGQGAAEQYF
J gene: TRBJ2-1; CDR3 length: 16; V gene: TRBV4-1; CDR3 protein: CASSQDRLAGYNEQFF
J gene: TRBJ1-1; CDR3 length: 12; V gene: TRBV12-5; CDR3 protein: CASGGLGPEAFF
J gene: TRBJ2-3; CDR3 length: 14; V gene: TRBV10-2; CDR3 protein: CASRPGLSTDTQYF
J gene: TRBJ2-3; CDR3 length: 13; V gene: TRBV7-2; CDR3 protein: CASSYTGGDTQYF
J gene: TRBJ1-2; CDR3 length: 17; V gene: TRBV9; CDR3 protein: CASSVAFPGQGGGGYTF
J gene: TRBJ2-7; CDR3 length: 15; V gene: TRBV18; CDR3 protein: CASSPQFREVYEQYF
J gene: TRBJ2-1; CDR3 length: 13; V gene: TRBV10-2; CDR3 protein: CASSAQGYNEQFF
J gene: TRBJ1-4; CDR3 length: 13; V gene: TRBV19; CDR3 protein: CASQRQRGEKLFF
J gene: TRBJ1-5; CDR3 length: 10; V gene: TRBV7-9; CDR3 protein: CASGEEPQHF
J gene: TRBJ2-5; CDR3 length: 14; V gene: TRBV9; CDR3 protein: CASSAVAFQETQYF
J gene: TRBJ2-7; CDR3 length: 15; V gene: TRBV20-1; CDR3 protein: CSASDSRTGGYEQYF
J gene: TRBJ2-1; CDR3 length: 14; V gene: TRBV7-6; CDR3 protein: CASSLDDRGYEQFF
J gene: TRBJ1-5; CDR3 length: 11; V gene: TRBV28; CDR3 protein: CASSINQPQHF
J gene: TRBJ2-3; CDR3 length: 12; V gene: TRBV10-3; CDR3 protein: CAISETQDTQYF
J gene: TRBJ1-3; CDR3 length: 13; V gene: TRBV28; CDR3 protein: CAAHGVSGNTIYF
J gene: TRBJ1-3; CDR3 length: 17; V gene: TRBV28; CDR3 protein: CATFKTGNIRTGNTIYF
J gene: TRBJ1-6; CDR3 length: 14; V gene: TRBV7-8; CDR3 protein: CASRVTGEGSPLHF
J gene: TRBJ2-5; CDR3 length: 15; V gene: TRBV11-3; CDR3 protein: CASSLGRGSQETQYF
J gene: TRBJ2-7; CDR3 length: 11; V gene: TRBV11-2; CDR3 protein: CASSLYHEQYF
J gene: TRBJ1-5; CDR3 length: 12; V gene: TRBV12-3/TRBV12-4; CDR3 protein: CASRSGMTPKHF
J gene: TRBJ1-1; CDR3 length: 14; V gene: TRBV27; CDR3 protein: CASSPAWQGTEAFF
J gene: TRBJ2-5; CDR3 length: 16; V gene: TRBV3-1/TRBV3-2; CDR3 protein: CASSLRGHPTGETQYF
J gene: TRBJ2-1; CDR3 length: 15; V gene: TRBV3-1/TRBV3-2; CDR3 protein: CASSHEGLADKEQFF
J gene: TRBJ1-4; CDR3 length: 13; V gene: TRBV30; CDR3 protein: CAAARTGIEKLFF
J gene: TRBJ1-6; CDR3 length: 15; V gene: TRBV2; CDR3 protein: CASSEFRGLYSPLHF
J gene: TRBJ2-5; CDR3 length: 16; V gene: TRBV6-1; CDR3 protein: CASSQVQGIGSETQYF
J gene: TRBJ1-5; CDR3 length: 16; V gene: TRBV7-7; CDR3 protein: CASSSDREEGNQPQHF
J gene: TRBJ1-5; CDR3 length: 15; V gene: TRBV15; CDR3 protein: CATSSGGWADQPQHF
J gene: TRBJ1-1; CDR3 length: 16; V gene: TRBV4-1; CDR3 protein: CASSQTEEFMNTEAFF
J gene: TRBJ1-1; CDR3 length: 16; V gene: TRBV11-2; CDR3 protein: CASSLDQGRVNTEAFF
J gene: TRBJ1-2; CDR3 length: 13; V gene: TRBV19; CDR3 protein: CASRTTGDYGYTF
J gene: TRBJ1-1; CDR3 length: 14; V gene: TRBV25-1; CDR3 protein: CASTVSGLATEAFF
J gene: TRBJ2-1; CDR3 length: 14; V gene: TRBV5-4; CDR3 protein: CASSLWQGNSEQFF
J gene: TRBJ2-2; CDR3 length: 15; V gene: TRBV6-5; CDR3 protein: CASSPRRGNTGELFF